The 26 T cell receptor beta chains listed next were all sequenced from one sample in a study of shared clonotypes between healthy human individuals. Some clones are missing from TCRdb's copy, which holds only in-frame ones; the method was immunoSEQ multiplex PCR. The table shows about 1.1 million clones, with approximately 80% occurring only once. What was sequenced was memory CD4+ T cells from PBMCs. The subset denotes: CD45RA-negative fraction. Source of these receptors: a man younger than 30 in good health. Some clones in this sample may be carry-over from other donors' samples.

The genes are TRBV19 and TRBJ1-2; D gene unclear. Trimming took 3 bases from V and 8 from J, leaving 16 bases between them. CDR1 is LNHDA and CDR2 is SQIVND in the germline V gene (reference sequence). This CDR3 is 14 amino acids long. The CDR3 is CASSIPGSKPGYTF. In DNA, the CDR3 is TGTGCCAGTAGTATCCCAGGCTCTAAGCCAGGCTACACCTTC.

The chain uses TRBV7-9 and TRBJ1-6, with D unclear. With 2 bases removed from V and 8 bases from J, the gap between germline ends came to 4 bases. This CDR3 is built from 12 residues. Germline CDR1 reads SEHNR; CDR2 reads FQNEAQ (reference sequence). The CDR3 bases are TGTGCCAGCAGCTTATCCGATTCACCCCTCCACTTT. This gives the protein CASSLSDSPLHF. Full variable domain (missing parts from reference TRBV7-9 and TRBJ1-6): DTGVSQNPRHKITKRGQNVTFRCDPISEHNRLYWYRQTLGQGPEFLTYFQNEAQLEKSRLLSDRFSAERPKGSFSTLEIQRTEQGDSAMYLCASSLSDSPLHFGNGTRLTVT.

This clone was seen once. The chain recombines TRBV4-1 with TRBJ2-7; 8 nucleotides line up with TRBD1. This CDR3 is 19 amino acids long. V shed 3 bases and J 5 bases; nucleotides not matched to a gene: 21. The germline V gene encodes CDR1 MGHRA and CDR2 YSYEKL. In nucleotides, the CDR3 is TGCGCCAGCAGCCACCCGCCTGGGGGTATGACAGGGGTGGGGAACGAGCAGTACTTC. Residues: CASSHPPGGMTGVGNEQYF.

The J gene is TRBJ1-1, the V gene TRBV4-2, with no clear D. Germline CDR1 is LGHNA and CDR2 is YNFKEQ. CDR3 size: 14 residues. Trimming shortened V by 1 base and J by 0 bases, and 6 bases separated the two germline ends. CDR3 sequence reads: CASSQGALNTEAFF. The CDR3 coding sequence is TGTGCCAGCAGCCAAGGGGCGCTGAACACTGAAGCTTTCTTT.

This clone was counted once. The genes are TRBV7-2 and TRBJ2-5; maybe TRBD2 (6 bases). This CDR3 is 14 amino acids long. CDR1 is SGHTA, CDR2 FQGNSA, per germline. Trimming shortened V by 3 bases and J by 5 bases, and 13 bases separated the two germline ends. The CDR3 DNA reads as TGTGCCAGCAGCTTGAGTGGGGCGGGGGAGACCCAGTACTTC. It is translated as CASSLSGAGETQYF.

DNA of the CDR3: TGCGCCAGCAGCGGCCAGGGGGCTAAAGAGACCCAGTACTTC. This gives the protein CASSGQGAKETQYF. The chain recombines TRBV5-1 with TRBJ2-5; 8 positions match TRBD1. Per the germline V gene, CDR1 is SGHRS and CDR2 is YFSETQ. J was trimmed by 3 bases and V by 4 bases; bases with no gene match: 5. The CDR3 contains 14 residues.

On this clone: At one boundary the junction diverges from the germline segment, which might be a read error. The rearrangement uses TRBV2 and TRBJ2-7; TRBD2 matches at 8 bases. There are 13 residues in the CDR3. Germline-derived CDR1 and CDR2 are SNHLY and FYNNEI. CDR3 region: CASSPRTSSEQYF. DNA for the CDR3: TGCGCCAGCAGCCCCCGGACTAGCAGCGAGCAGTACTTC.

Only a few counts were recorded for this clone. The genes are TRBV18 and TRBJ1-5; perhaps TRBD1 as D (5 bases). Between the trimmed V and J ends, which lost 3 bases and 7 bases, there was a span of 16 bases. This CDR3 has 15 amino acids. The germline V gene has CDR1 KGHSH and CDR2 LQKENI. The CDR3 spells CASSPGTGLGQPQHF. The CDR3, as DNA: TGTGCCAGCTCACCTGGGACCGGCTTAGGACAGCCCCAGCATTTT. Together with reference TRBV18 and TRBJ1-5, the CDR3 gives the full variable domain: NAGVMQNPRHLVRRRGQEARLRCSPMKGHSHVYWYRQLPEEGLKFMVYLQKENIIDESGMPKERFSAEFPKEGPSILRIQQVVRGDSAAYFCASSPGTGLGQPQHFGDGTRLSIL.

The chain couples TRBV6-1 to TRBJ1-3; a possible D gene is TRBD1 (6 bases). This CDR3 comprises 15 residues. V lost 5 bases, J lost 8 bases, and 19 bases lay in between. Germline CDR1 reads MNHNS; CDR2 reads SASEGT. The CDR3 here is CASSQQGMEGYTIYF. The CDR3 region has the DNA TGTGCCAGCAGTCAACAGGGCATGGAAGGATACACCATATATTTT.

This clone occurred many times. The V call is TRBV2, the J call TRBJ2-1; D perhaps matches TRBD1 (6 bases). The CDR3 is 16 residues long. Trimming cost V 6 bases and J 2 bases, with 17 bases left between them. Germline loops: CDR1 SNHLY, CDR2 FYNNEI. The CDR3 spells CASRGRSEGAYNEQFF. CDR3 bases: TGTGCCAGCAGGGGTCGTTCTGAGGGGGCCTACAATGAGCAGTTCTTC.

This chain connects TRBV5-5 to TRBJ2-7; 7 nucleotides agree with TRBD2. CDR3 length equals 15 residues. The V and J ends lost 3 bases and 3 bases, in that order; junction bases with no gene match: 9. Germline V gene lookup returns CDR1 SGHKS and CDR2 YYEKEE (reference sequence). The CDR3 bases are TGTGCCAGCAGCTGGGCCGCGGGAGCTTACTACGAGCAGTACTTC. It encodes CASSWAAGAYYEQYF.

This chain connects TRBV7-8 to TRBJ1-1; TRBD1 is a possible D gene (5 bases). The CDR3 contains 13 residues. Germline CDR1 and CDR2: SGHVS and FQNEAQ. Deletions cut 5 bases from V and 2 bases from J, with 9 bases between. In nucleotides, the CDR3 is TGTGCCAGCAGCGTAGACAGCAACACTGAAGCTTTCTTT. Protein product: CASSVDSNTEAFF.

This clone was counted between two and nine times. The same CDR3 also results from other DNA sequences found in this sample. The chain links TRBV5-1 to TRBJ1-1, with D hard to call. Deletions cut 0 bases from V and 0 bases from J, with 6 bases between. The CDR3 contains 14 residues. CDR1 is SGHRS and CDR2 is YFSETQ in the germline V gene. This CDR3 is CASSLERMNTEAFF. CDR3 DNA sequence: TGCGCCAGCAGCTTGGAACGGATGAACACTGAAGCTTTCTTT. Combining the CDR3 with reference TRBV5-1 and TRBJ1-1 gives the whole variable domain KAGVTQTPRYLIKTRGQQVTLSCSPISGHRSVSWYQQTPGQGLQFLFEYFSETQRNKGNFPGRFSGRQFSNSRSEMNVSTLELGDSALYLCASSLERMNTEAFFGQGTRLTVV.

This clone occurred a few times. V and J are TRBV4-1 and TRBJ2-7, with D tentatively TRBD1 (6 bases). The germline V and J ends were trimmed by 0 bases and 7 bases, with 25 bases remaining between them. The CDR3 covers 18 residues. From germline, CDR1 is MGHRA and CDR2 YSYEKL. This CDR3 is CASSQDSRARPLRGEQYF. The CDR3 region has the DNA TGCGCCAGCAGCCAAGATTCCCGCGCCCGACCCTTGAGGGGGGAGCAGTACTTC.

The gene calls are TRBV5-1 and TRBJ2-7; the match to TRBD1 covers 12 bases. CDR3 length equals 15 residues. V was clipped by 0 bases and J by 6 bases; unmatched bases: 4. Per the germline V gene, CDR1 is SGHRS and CDR2 is YFSETQ. The CDR3 reads CASSLARDRGPEQYF. The CDR3 coding sequence is TGCGCCAGCAGCTTGGCCAGGGACAGGGGGCCCGAGCAGTACTTC.

The rearrangement uses TRBV30 and TRBJ1-2, with a weak D call TRBD1 (6 bases). Germline V gene lookup returns CDR1 GTSNPN and CDR2 SVGIG (reference sequence). V lost 8 bases, J lost 5 bases, and 18 bases lay in between. This CDR3 has 13 amino acids. CDR3 bases: TGTGCCGTGACGCCCGGGGGGCCGTATGGCTACACCTTC. This codes for CAVTPGGPYGYTF.

J is TRBJ2-7 and V is TRBV6-1, with TRBD1 matching 8 bases. There are 13 residues in the CDR3. Losses at the gene ends were 7 bases for V and 13 bases for J; bases not matched to a gene: 15. In germline, CDR1 is MNHNS, CDR2 SASEGT. CDR3: CASTEGVDRASYF. The CDR3 coding sequence is TGTGCCAGCACTGAGGGTGTGGACAGGGCCTCTTACTTC.

The J gene is TRBJ2-3, the V gene TRBV1; TRBD2 reflects the table's D call only, with no check against the DNA. TRBV1 is a pseudogene. The CDR3 extends over 15 amino acids. CDR3 loop: CTYAYSGLAVRLEYF. The CDR3 DNA reads TGCACCTACGCCTACTCGGGACTAGCGGTACGTTTGGAGTATTTT.

V gene TRBV6-1 combines with J gene TRBJ1-1; 8 bases fit TRBD1. The trim removed 4 bases at V and 8 bases at J, leaving 6 bases unmatched. Germline-derived CDR1 and CDR2 are MNHNS and SASEGT. This CDR3 is built from 13 residues. For the CDR3, the DNA is TGTGCCAGCAGTGGACAGGGGACTAGCGAAGCTTTCTTT. Protein sequence: CASSGQGTSEAFF.

Worth noting for this clone: Other DNA sequences in this specimen translate into the identical CDR3. The chain has TRBV5-4 and TRBJ2-1; 7 bases are a match to TRBD2. The CDR3 consists of 15 residues. V dropped 4 bases and J dropped 1; count of bases not matched to a gene: 5. Germline loops: CDR1 SGHNT, CDR2 YYREEE (reference sequence). The CDR3, as DNA: TGTGCCAGCAGCCTCCCTAGCGGATCCTACAATGAGCAGTTCTTC. Protein: CASSLPSGSYNEQFF.

The chain links TRBV28 to TRBJ2-1; 8 bases map to TRBD2. Germline trimming cut 6 bases from V and 6 bases from J; bases unmatched to any gene: 10. CDR3 length equals 15 residues. The germline CDR1 and CDR2 sequences are MDHEN and SYDVKM. DNA for the CDR3: TGTGCCAGCAGATCCGGGACTAGGGGAGGCAATGAGCAGTTCTTC. This translates into CASRSGTRGGNEQFF.

Points on this clone: With a far larger clone one base away, a read error is the likely cause. The chain couples TRBV2 to TRBJ2-3; D is unclear. CDR1 and CDR2 (germline): SNHLY, FYNNEI. V was pared by 6 bases and J by 4 bases, with 5 bases between. This CDR3 has 11 amino acids. The CDR3 reads CASSSADTQYF. In DNA form, the CDR3 reads TGTGCCAGCAGCAGTGCAGATACGCAGTATTTT.

V usage is TRBV4-3 and J usage is TRBJ1-2; 8 nucleotides agree with TRBD1. Losses at the gene ends were 3 bases for V and 4 bases for J; bases not matched to a gene: 7. CDR3 size: 15 residues. From germline, CDR1 is LGHNA and CDR2 YSLEER. The DNA of the CDR3 is TGCGCCAGCAGCCAGGCGTCAGGGGGCGGCTATGGCTACACCTTC. It encodes CASSQASGGGYGYTF.

V is TRBV11-2 and J is TRBJ2-1; D may be TRBD1 (6 bases). Germline assignment: CDR1 SGHAT and CDR2 FQNNGV. The V gene lost 2 bases and the J gene lost 5 bases, with 13 bases spanning the gap. The CDR3 is 15 amino acids. The CDR3 here is CASSLTPRQDNEQFF. The CDR3 region has the DNA TGTGCCAGCAGCTTAACCCCCCGACAGGACAATGAGCAGTTCTTC. Full variable domain (rest looked up from reference TRBV11-2 and TRBJ2-1): EAGVAQSPRYKIIEKRQSVAFWCNPISGHATLYWYQQILGQGPKLLIQFQNNGVVDDSQLPKDRFSAERLKGVDSTLKIQPAKLEDSAVYLCASSLTPRQDNEQFFGPGTRLTVL.

The chain carries TRBV25-1 and TRBJ2-3, with D possibly being TRBD1 or TRBD2 (5 bases each). This CDR3 is built from 14 residues. The germline gives CDR1 MGHDK, CDR2 SYGVNS. V lost 2 bases to trimming and J lost 5 bases, with 11 bases between them. CDR3: CASSEGGRGDTQYF. The CDR3 DNA is TGTGCCAGCAGTGAAGGGGGTCGGGGAGATACGCAGTATTTT.

The chain is built from TRBV19 and TRBJ2-7, with 9 bases aligning to TRBD2. Germline lookup yields CDR1 LNHDA and CDR2 SQIVND (reference sequence). The trim removed 3 bases at V and 1 base at J, leaving 16 bases unmatched. The CDR3 runs 19 residues. The CDR3 is CASSIFFSAGGGFSYEQYF. The CDR3 DNA follows: TGTGCCAGTAGTATTTTTTTCTCAGCGGGAGGAGGTTTTTCCTACGAGCAGTACTTC.